The sequence of this T cell receptor beta chain was determined in a study of ipilimumab plus nivolumab after autologous stem cell transplantation. CDR3 size: 11 residues. V was trimmed by 8 bases and J by 5 bases, leaving 10 bases between them. Germline V gives CDR1 ENHRY, CDR2 SYGVKD. Assay used: immunoSEQ multiplex PCR; TCRdb lists only in-frame clones, some missing. The sample lists fewer than 30,000 clones; just over 85% were seen once. Patients got ipilimumab 1 mg/kg beginning 14 to 28 days post-transplant. Patients got 3 mg/kg IV nivolumab weeks 1, 4, 7, 10, then biweekly through week 26. This clonotype originated in a male donor with diffuse large B-cell lymphoma. J is TRBJ2-7 and V is TRBV10-3; D gene ambiguous. The specimen comprised PBMCs, sampled in a trial of ipilimumab plus nivolumab as post-transplant consolidation. CDR3 DNA: TGTGCCATCGGGGTGCGAAACGAGCAGTACTTC. This translates into CAIGVRNEQYF.